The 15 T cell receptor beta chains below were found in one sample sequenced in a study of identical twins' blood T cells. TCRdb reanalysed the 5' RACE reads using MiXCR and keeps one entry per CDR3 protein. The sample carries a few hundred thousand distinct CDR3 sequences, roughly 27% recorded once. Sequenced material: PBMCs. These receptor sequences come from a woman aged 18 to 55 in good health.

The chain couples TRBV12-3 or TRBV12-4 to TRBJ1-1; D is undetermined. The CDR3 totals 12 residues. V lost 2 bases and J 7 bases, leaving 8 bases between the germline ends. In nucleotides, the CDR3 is TGTGCCAGCAGTTTACTCTCATATGAAGCTTTCTTT. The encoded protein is CASSLLSYEAFF.

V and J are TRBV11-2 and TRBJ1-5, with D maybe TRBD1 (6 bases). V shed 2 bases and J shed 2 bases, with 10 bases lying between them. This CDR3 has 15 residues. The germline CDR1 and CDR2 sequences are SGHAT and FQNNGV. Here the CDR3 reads CASSLQAGGNQPQHF. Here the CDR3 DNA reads TGTGCCAGCAGCTTACAGGCAGGGGGCAATCAGCCCCAGCATTTT.

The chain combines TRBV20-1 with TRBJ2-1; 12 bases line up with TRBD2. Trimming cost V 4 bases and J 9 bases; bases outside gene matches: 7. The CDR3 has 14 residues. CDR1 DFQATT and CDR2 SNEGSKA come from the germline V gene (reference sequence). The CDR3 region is CSANPGLAGREQFF. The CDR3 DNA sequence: TGCAGTGCTAACCCGGGACTAGCGGGTCGTGAGCAGTTCTTC.

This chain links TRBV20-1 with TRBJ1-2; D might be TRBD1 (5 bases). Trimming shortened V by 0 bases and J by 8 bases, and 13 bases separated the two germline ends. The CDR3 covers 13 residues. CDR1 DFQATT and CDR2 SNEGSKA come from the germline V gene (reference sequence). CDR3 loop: CSARDYGGWGYTF. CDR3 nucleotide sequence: TGCAGTGCTAGAGATTACGGGGGTTGGGGCTACACCTTC.

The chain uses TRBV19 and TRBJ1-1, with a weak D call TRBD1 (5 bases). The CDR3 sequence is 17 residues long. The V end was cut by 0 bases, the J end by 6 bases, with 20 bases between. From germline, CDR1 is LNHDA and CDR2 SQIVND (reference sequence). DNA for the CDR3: TGTGCCAGTAGTATAGATCTTGTATCATCAGGGAAGTCTGAAGCTTTCTTT. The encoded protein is CASSIDLVSSGKSEAFF. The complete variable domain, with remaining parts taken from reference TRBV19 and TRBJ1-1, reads DGGITQSPKYLFRKEGQNVTLSCEQNLNHDAMYWYRQDPGQGLRLIYYSQIVNDFQKGDIAEGYSVSREKKESFPLTVTSAQKNPTAFYLCASSIDLVSSGKSEAFFGQGTRLTVV.

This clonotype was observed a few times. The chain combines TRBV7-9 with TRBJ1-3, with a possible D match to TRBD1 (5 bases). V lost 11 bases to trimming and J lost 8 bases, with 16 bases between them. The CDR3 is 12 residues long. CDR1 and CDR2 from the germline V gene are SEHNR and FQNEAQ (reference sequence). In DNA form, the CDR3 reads TGTGCCCCAGGAATTACGGGGGACACCATATATTTT. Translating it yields CAPGITGDTIYF.

Here the CDR3 DNA reads TGTGCCAGCACGCAGGGGACCCCAGGAAACACCATATATTTT. Translated: CASTQGTPGNTIYF. This rearrangement joins TRBV6-1 to TRBJ1-3; weak D call: TRBD1 (6 bases). Trimming shortened V by 7 bases and J by 4 bases, and 14 bases separated the two germline ends. Germline assignment: CDR1 MNHNS and CDR2 SASEGT. CDR3 length: 14 residues.

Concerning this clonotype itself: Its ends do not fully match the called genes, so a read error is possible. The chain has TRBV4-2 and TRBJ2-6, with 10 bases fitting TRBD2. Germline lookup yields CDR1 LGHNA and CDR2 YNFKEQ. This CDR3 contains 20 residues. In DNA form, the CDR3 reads TGTGCCAGCAGCCAAGAAATGGTACTAGCGGGGTTCTCTGGGGCCAACGTCCTGGCTTTC. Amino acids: CASSQEMVLAGFSGANVLAF.

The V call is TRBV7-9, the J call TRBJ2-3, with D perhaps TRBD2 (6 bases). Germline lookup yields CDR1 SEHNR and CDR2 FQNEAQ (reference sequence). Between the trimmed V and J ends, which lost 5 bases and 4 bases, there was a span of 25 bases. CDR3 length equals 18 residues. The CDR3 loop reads CASSPINPDYRGPDTQYF. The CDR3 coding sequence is TGTGCCAGCAGCCCTATTAACCCGGACTATCGAGGACCAGATACGCAGTATTTT. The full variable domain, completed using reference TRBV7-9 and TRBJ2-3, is DTGVSQNPRHKITKRGQNVTFRCDPISEHNRLYWYRQTLGQGPEFLTYFQNEAQLEKSRLLSDRFSAERPKGSFSTLEIQRTEQGDSAMYLCASSPINPDYRGPDTQYFGPGTRLTVL.

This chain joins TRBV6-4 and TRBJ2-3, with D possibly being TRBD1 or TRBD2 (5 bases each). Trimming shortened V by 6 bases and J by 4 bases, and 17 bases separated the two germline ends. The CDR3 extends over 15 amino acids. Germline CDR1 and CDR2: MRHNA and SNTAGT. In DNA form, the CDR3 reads TGTGCCAGCAGCCCCGGGACCCTTGAGTCAGATACGCAGTATTTT. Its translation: CASSPGTLESDTQYF.

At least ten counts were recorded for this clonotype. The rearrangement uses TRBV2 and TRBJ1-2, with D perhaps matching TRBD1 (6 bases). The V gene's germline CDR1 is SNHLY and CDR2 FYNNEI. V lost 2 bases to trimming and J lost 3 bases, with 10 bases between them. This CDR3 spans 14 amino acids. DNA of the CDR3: TGTGCCAGCAGTGAACGGGGGCCGGACTATGGCTACACCTTC. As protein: CASSERGPDYGYTF. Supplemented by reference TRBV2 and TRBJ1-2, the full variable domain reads EPEVTQTPSHQVTQMGQEVILRCVPISNHLYFYWYRQILGQKVEFLVSFYNNEISEKSEIFDDQFSVERPDGSNFTLKIRSTKLEDSAMYFCASSERGPDYGYTFGSGTRLTVV.

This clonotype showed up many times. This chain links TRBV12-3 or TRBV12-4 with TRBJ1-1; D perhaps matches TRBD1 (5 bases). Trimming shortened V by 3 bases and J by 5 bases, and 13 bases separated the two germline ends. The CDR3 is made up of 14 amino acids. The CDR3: CASSFWGKRTEAFF. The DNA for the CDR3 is TGTGCCAGCAGTTTCTGGGGGAAGAGAACTGAAGCTTTCTTT.

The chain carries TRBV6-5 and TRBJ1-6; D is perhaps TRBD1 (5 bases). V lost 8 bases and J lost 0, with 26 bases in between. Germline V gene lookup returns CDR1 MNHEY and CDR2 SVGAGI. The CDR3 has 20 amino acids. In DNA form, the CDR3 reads TGTGCCAGCCCTAGAGGGCAGGGAACAGAAAAAAGCTCCTATAATTCACCCCTCCACTTT. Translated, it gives CASPRGQGTEKSSYNSPLHF.

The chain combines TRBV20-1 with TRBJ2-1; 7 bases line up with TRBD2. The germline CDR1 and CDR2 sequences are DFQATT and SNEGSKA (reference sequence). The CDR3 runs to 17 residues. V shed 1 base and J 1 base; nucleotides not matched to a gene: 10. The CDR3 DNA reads TGCAGTGCTAGAGTGATGGGGACTACGCGGTCCTACAATGAGCAGTTCTTC. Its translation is CSARVMGTTRSYNEQFF.

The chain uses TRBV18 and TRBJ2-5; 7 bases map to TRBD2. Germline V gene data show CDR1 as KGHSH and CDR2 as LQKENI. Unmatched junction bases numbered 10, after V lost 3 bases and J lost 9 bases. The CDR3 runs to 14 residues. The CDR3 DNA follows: TGTGCCAGCTCACCCGGGCAGGGACGGGAGGCCCAGTACTTC. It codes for CASSPGQGREAQYF.